The next 8 T cell receptor beta chains were all read from a single sample in a study of blood T cells in healthy people across ages. Using a J-beta primer mix together with a sample-barcoded 5' primer, a second PCR was run for about 6 to 11 cycles. MiXCR was run by TCRdb on the 5' RACE reads, yielding one entry per CDR3 protein. The sample shows around 1.5 million distinct CDR3 sequences, roughly 32% of them seen only once. The sample consisted of blood. These TCRs come from a woman aged 25 to 39 in good health.

Details on this clonotype: At one end the junction does not follow the germline gene, possibly because of a read error. The rearrangement joins TRBV30 to TRBJ2-7; D perhaps matches TRBD1 (6 bases). Germline V CDR1 and CDR2: GTSNPN, SVGIG (reference sequence). The CDR3 runs to 13 residues. CDR3 protein: CAWGDIVTDERYF. CDR3 in DNA: TGTGCCTGGGGGGACATTGTTACTGACGAGCGGTACTTC.

This clonotype appeared many times. Here the CDR3 DNA reads TGCAGCGTTGTGACTGGGCTTCACTACGAGCAGTACTTC. Protein product: CSVVTGLHYEQYF. The V gene is TRBV29-1, the J gene TRBJ2-7; D unclear. The CDR3 consists of 13 residues. Germline V lookup: CDR1 SQVTM, CDR2 ANQGSEA. Trimming removed 4 bases at V and 3 bases at J, with 13 bases between.

This clonotype was seen only a few times. CDR3 amino acids: CASSLGIREQFF. The CDR3 DNA follows: TGTGCCAGCAGTCTGGGGATTCGTGAGCAGTTCTTC. The chain uses TRBV12-3 or TRBV12-4 and TRBJ2-1; D is unclear. V was clipped by 5 bases and J by 9 bases, with 11 bases between them. The CDR3 extends over 12 amino acids.

The rearrangement uses TRBV6-6 and TRBJ1-2; the D gene is possibly TRBD1 (5 bases). This CDR3 has 14 amino acids. CDR1 is MNHNY, CDR2 SVGAGI, per germline (reference sequence). Trimming took 6 bases from V and 7 from J, leaving 18 bases between them. The CDR3, as DNA: TGTGCCAGCAGGCAATGGGGACGGGGTCGTGGCTACACCTTC. Amino acid sequence: CASRQWGRGRGYTF.

The chain has TRBV6-6 and TRBJ2-2; 15 nucleotides match TRBD2. The length of the CDR3 is 17 residues. Germline CDR1 is MNHNY and CDR2 is SVGAGI (reference sequence). Trimming at V came to 2 bases and at J to 7 bases, leaving 5 bases not matched to a gene. CDR3 nucleotide sequence: TGTGCCAGCAGTTACCGGACTAGCGGGGGGGCCGACGGGGAGCTGTTTTTT. It specifies CASSYRTSGGADGELFF.

In its sample, this clonotype was seen a few times. The rearrangement joins TRBV12-3 or TRBV12-4 to TRBJ1-2; D is perhaps TRBD1 (5 bases). The CDR3 spans 14 residues. V dropped 7 bases and J dropped 0 bases, with 12 bases sitting between them. CDR3 loop: CASNMGGSNYGYTF. The CDR3, as DNA: TGTGCCAGCAATATGGGGGGTTCTAACTATGGCTACACCTTC.

V and J are TRBV5-5 and TRBJ2-2, with D possibly matching TRBD1 (5 bases). Germline loops: CDR1 SGHKS, CDR2 YYEKEE (reference sequence). V gave up 1 base and J gave up 8 bases, with 12 bases separating them. The CDR3 runs 14 residues. CDR3 coding DNA: TGTGCCAGCAGCTTGATCTGGGGCGGAGGGGAGCTGTTTTTT. Translation gives CASSLIWGGGELFF.

This clonotype was picked up a small number of times. This rearrangement joins TRBV9 to TRBJ1-6; 9 bases fit TRBD1. There are 17 residues in the CDR3. Germline CDR1 is SGDLS and CDR2 is YYNGEE. V lost 0 bases, J lost 7 bases, and 8 bases stayed unmatched. DNA for the CDR3: TGTGCCAGCAGCGTAGATGGGGGGACAGGGATGAATTCACCCCTCCACTTT. Translated: CASSVDGGTGMNSPLHF. Looking up the rest from reference TRBV9 and TRBJ1-6 gives the full variable domain: DSGVTQTPKHLITATGQRVTLRCSPRSGDLSVYWYQQSLDQGLQFLIQYYNGEERAKGNILERFSAQQFPDLHSELNLSSLELGDSALYFCASSVDGGTGMNSPLHFGNGTRLTVT.